The sequence of this T cell receptor (beta chain) was determined in a study of blood T cell repertoires in COVID-19. V was clipped by 4 bases and J by 9 bases; unmatched bases: 14. Germline V CDR1 and CDR2: MGHDK, SYGVNS. The length of the CDR3 is 16 residues. The assay was immunoSEQ multiplex PCR, and TCRdb's table has in-frame clones only and misses some. This sample has some 330,000 clones, with approximately 88% found just once. Self-reported history from a screening survey and questionnaire set each donor's cohort. Material: PBMCs or T cells enriched from blood (not recorded which). The source of this sequence is a young man who had recovered from COVID-19. The chain is built from TRBV25-1 and TRBJ2-1, with TRBD1 identical over 8 bases. The CDR3 sequence is CASSVRGTGNGREQFF. Here the CDR3 DNA reads TGTGCCAGCAGTGTACGAGGGACAGGTAATGGGCGTGAGCAGTTCTTC.